The next 10 T cell receptor beta chains were all read from a single sample in a study of shared clonotypes between healthy human individuals (dated by TCRdb to the early 2020s). The library was obtained by the immunoSEQ multiplex PCR assay. Not all clones reach the TCRdb copy of this immuneACCESS table, which keeps in-frame sequences only. Checked studies attribute under half of the gap to unresolved V genes and leave the rest unexplained. The sample has roughly 1,000,000 clones on record, approximately 80% of them singletons. The ten largest make up 0.61% of the sample. The sequenced sample was memory CD4+ T cells from PBMCs. The sample's cell subset or site label is to be understood as: CD45RA-negative fraction. The receptors here all came from a young man in good health. Some clones in this sample may be carry-over from other donors' samples.

This clone was counted only a few times. The chain is built from TRBV18 and TRBJ1-4; D possibly corresponds to TRBD1 (5 bases). Germline V CDR1 and CDR2: KGHSH, LQKENI. CDR3 length equals 14 residues. Between the trimmed V and J ends, which lost 3 bases and 6 bases, there was a span of 11 bases. The CDR3 DNA reads TGTGCCAGCTCACCGGGGGTCCGGGATGAAAAACTGTTTTTT. Its protein is CASSPGVRDEKLFF.

The rearrangement joins TRBV18 to TRBJ2-1, with TRBD2 as a possible D gene (5 bases). The CDR3 extends over 17 amino acids. V was trimmed by 5 bases and J by 4 bases, leaving 21 bases between them. From germline, CDR1 is KGHSH and CDR2 LQKENI. The CDR3 DNA reads TGTGCCAGCTCAGGACTCGGGAACGGCGGGCAGTACAATGAGCAGTTCTTC. Encoded protein: CASSGLGNGGQYNEQFF.

V is TRBV29-1 and J is TRBJ2-7, with a tentative D call TRBD2 (5 bases). The germline CDR1 and CDR2 sequences are SQVTM and ANQGSEA. The CDR3 is made up of 10 amino acids. V was clipped by 4 bases and J by 6 bases, with 7 bases between them. This CDR3 reads CSVGGSEQYF. In DNA, the CDR3 is TGCAGCGTTGGAGGGTCCGAGCAGTACTTC.

In regard to this clone: The same CDR3 arises from other DNA sequences in this sample as well. This rearrangement joins TRBV2 to TRBJ2-7; no definite D call. Germline V gives CDR1 SNHLY, CDR2 FYNNEI. CDR3 size: 12 residues. Trimming took 6 bases from V and 2 from J, leaving 8 bases between them. CDR3 coding DNA: TGTGCCAGCAGCCCGGGTCCCTACGAGCAGTACTTC. As protein: CASSPGPYEQYF.

Points on this clone: Distinct nucleotide sequences in the sample also encode this CDR3. The chain links TRBV19 to TRBJ2-1; the D gene is possibly TRBD1 (5 bases). CDR3 length: 14 amino acids. The germline V and J ends were trimmed by 6 bases and 3 bases, with 12 bases remaining between them. Per germline, CDR1 LNHDA and CDR2 SQIVND (reference sequence). The CDR3 sequence is CASSDRGYYNEQFF. CDR3 nucleotide sequence: TGTGCCAGTAGCGATAGGGGATACTACAATGAGCAGTTCTTC.

Only a few counts were recorded for this clone. The chain has TRBV7-8 and TRBJ1-5; D unresolved. This CDR3 is 16 amino acids long. V lost 4 bases to trimming and J lost 2 bases, with 15 bases between them. Germline CDR1 reads SGHVS; CDR2 reads FQNEAQ. CDR3: CASSSAAAWGNQPQHF. The CDR3 bases are TGTGCCAGCAGCTCAGCTGCAGCGTGGGGCAATCAGCCCCAGCATTTT.

This clone was seen once. The chain recombines TRBV28 with TRBJ2-1; D possibly corresponds to TRBD1 (5 bases). The CDR3 covers 12 residues. Germline V gene data show CDR1 as MDHEN and CDR2 as SYDVKM. Trimming shortened V by 7 bases and J by 11 bases, and 15 bases separated the two germline ends. CDR3 region: CASTNTRVQQFF. The CDR3 DNA is TGTGCCAGCACTAACACCAGGGTGCAGCAGTTCTTC.

Comments on this clone: This sample also contains other DNA sequences that code for the same CDR3. The J gene is TRBJ2-5, the V gene TRBV29-1, with D perhaps assigned TRBD1 or TRBD2 (5 bases each). The CDR3 covers 12 residues. Per germline, CDR1 SQVTM and CDR2 ANQGSEA. The ends were cut back, 2 bases at V and 5 bases at J, with 9 bases in the middle. The CDR3 spells CSVERGGETQYF. CDR3 sequence (DNA): TGCAGCGTTGAAAGGGGCGGGGAGACCCAGTACTTC.

This clone was recorded only once. The J gene is TRBJ1-2, the V gene TRBV12-1; the tabulated D call, TRBD1, remains unverified against the DNA. TRBV12-1 is a pseudogene segment. This CDR3 is 14 amino acids long. DNA for the CDR3: TGTGCCTGGTCGCGTTCCCGACAAGGCTGGGGCTACACCTTC. Protein: CAWSRSRQGWGYTF.

The gene calls are TRBV10-3 and TRBJ2-7; TRBD1 aligns across 7 bases. This CDR3 contains 14 residues. Germline values: CDR1 ENHRY, CDR2 SYGVKD. With V trimmed by 2 bases and J by 3 bases, 4 bases remained unmatched. The CDR3 DNA reads TGTGCCATCAGTGAGCCGGACAGGATCTACGAGCAGTACTTC. This codes for CAISEPDRIYEQYF.